A single sample is the source of the 21 T cell receptor beta chains below, sequenced in a study of blood T cells in healthy people across ages (dated by TCRdb to between 2015 and 2017). The method behind the library was 5' RACE. TCRdb lists the instrument as Illumina HiSeq 2500. The second PCR ran for roughly 7 to 12 cycles and used a J-beta primer mix along with a sample-barcoded 5' primer. The raw public data were reprocessed by TCRdb itself: fastp quality trimming at Q25, MiXCR clonotype calling, in-frame beta chains only. CDR3 protein duplicates are merged, each entry listing the most common genes and DNA. This sample holds 1.6 million or so distinct CDR3 sequences; roughly 32% were observed only once. 11% of the sample belongs to the ten largest clones. The sample was blood. The receptor set was obtained from a woman aged 30 to 39 in good health.

V usage is TRBV7-9 and J usage is TRBJ2-1; TRBD1 agrees at 7 bases. This CDR3 region has 16 residues. Germline V gives CDR1 SEHNR, CDR2 FQNEAQ (reference sequence). V lost 5 bases to trimming and J lost 9 bases; unmatched junction nucleotides: 16. The DNA for the CDR3 is TGTGCCAGCAGCCTTAGACAGGGTCAAGCATTTCTTGAGCAGTTCTTC. It codes for CASSLRQGQAFLEQFF.

A few counts support this clonotype. The rearrangement joins TRBV28 to TRBJ2-5; perhaps D is TRBD1 or TRBD2 (5 bases each). The length of the CDR3 is 18 residues. V lost 3 bases and J 1 base, leaving 21 bases between the germline ends. Germline V lookup: CDR1 MDHEN, CDR2 SYDVKM. The CDR3 loop reads CASSLDLSGTNGQETQYF. As DNA, the CDR3 is TGTGCCAGCAGTTTGGACCTCTCTGGGACCAATGGCCAAGAGACCCAGTACTTC.

This clonotype was found a few times. The J gene is TRBJ1-1, the V gene TRBV2; D is uncertain. The CDR3 totals 12 residues. Trimming removed 10 bases at V and 1 base at J, with 10 bases between. Germline lookup yields CDR1 SNHLY and CDR2 FYNNEI. The chain's CDR3 is CATSLANTEAFF. For the CDR3, the DNA is TGTGCCACCTCATTGGCGAACACTGAAGCTTTCTTT.

The chain recombines TRBV12-3 or TRBV12-4 with TRBJ2-1; D is possibly TRBD2 (7 bases). This CDR3 has 17 residues. Trimming stripped 7 bases from V and 6 bases from J, with 25 bases between. Here the CDR3 DNA reads TGTGCCAGCATCCTGGTGGGCCGGGCGGGGGCCAGCAATGAGCAGTTCTTC. Translation gives CASILVGRAGASNEQFF.

This clonotype was observed at least ten times. The chain carries TRBV20-1 and TRBJ2-3, with D hard to call. The CDR3 runs to 10 residues. The germline V gene encodes CDR1 DFQATT and CDR2 SNEGSKA (reference sequence). Trimming removed 6 bases at V and 6 bases at J, with 7 bases between. DNA for the CDR3: TGCAGTGCCCGTGTGGATACGCAGTATTTT. This sequence encodes CSARVDTQYF.

On this clonotype: This sequence may be a read error, since a much larger clone differs from it by one base. The chain couples TRBV5-1 to TRBJ2-1, with a tentative D call TRBD2 (5 bases). The germline CDR1 and CDR2 sequences are SGHRS and YFSETQ. The CDR3 contains 13 residues. This CDR3 is CAGSFYEGNEQFF. Written as DNA, the CDR3 is TGCGCCGGCAGCTTTTATGAGGGCAATGAGCAGTTCTTC.

The chain is built from TRBV5-1 and TRBJ1-2; 7 nucleotides match TRBD1. This CDR3 is built from 17 residues. CDR1 SGHRS and CDR2 YFSETQ come from the germline V gene. J lost 9 bases, V lost 0 bases, and 17 bases had no gene match. Written as DNA, the CDR3 is TGCGCCAGCAGCTTGGGGACAGGTGCTATGACTGCATATAGCTACACCTTC. Translated, it gives CASSLGTGAMTAYSYTF.

This chain links TRBV5-1 with TRBJ2-7; 8 bases agree with TRBD1. The germline gives CDR1 SGHRS, CDR2 YFSETQ. The CDR3 runs to 16 residues. Trimming took 0 bases from V and 5 from J; bases not matched to a gene: 10. The CDR3 is CASSLVAGGAFNEQYF. The CDR3 nucleotides read TGCGCCAGCAGCTTGGTGGCAGGGGGCGCCTTCAACGAGCAGTACTTC.

This clonotype showed up just a few times. The rearrangement joins TRBV27 to TRBJ1-6; 7 bases line up with TRBD1. The length of the CDR3 is 17 residues. J gave up 7 bases and V 1 base, and 10 bases lay outside the gene matches. Germline lookup yields CDR1 MNHEY and CDR2 SMNVEV (reference sequence). Here the CDR3 DNA reads TGTGCCAGCAGTTTATTATGGTCGGGGACAGACAATTCACCCCTCCACTTT. Encoded protein: CASSLLWSGTDNSPLHF.

The CDR3 sequence: CSARLVGPEAFF. DNA of the CDR3: TGCAGTGCTAGGTTGGTAGGACCTGAAGCTTTCTTT. The chain has TRBV20-1 and TRBJ1-1; D unresolved. The V end lost 3 bases, the J end lost 6 bases, and 11 bases lay between the germline ends. The CDR3 length is 12 residues. CDR1 DFQATT and CDR2 SNEGSKA come from the germline V gene (reference sequence).

V and J are TRBV28 and TRBJ1-2; D ambiguous. V was clipped by 4 bases and J by 8 bases, with 11 bases between them. CDR3 size: 12 residues. Looked up from germline, CDR1 is MDHEN and CDR2 is SYDVKM. The CDR3 is CASSYLTSGYTF. CDR3 DNA: TGTGCCAGCAGTTATTTGACTTCCGGCTACACCTTC.

V usage is TRBV19 and J usage is TRBJ1-1, with 9 bases that match TRBD1. The CDR3 runs 14 residues. Germline V gene sequence: CDR1 LNHDA, CDR2 SQIVND (reference sequence). V lost 3 bases to trimming and J lost 4 bases; unmatched junction nucleotides: 3. CDR3 in DNA: TGTGCCAGTAGTATGGGGACAGGGCCCACTGAAGCTTTCTTT. It encodes CASSMGTGPTEAFF. The whole variable domain, remainder taken from reference TRBV19 and TRBJ1-1, is DGGITQSPKYLFRKEGQNVTLSCEQNLNHDAMYWYRQDPGQGLRLIYYSQIVNDFQKGDIAEGYSVSREKKESFPLTVTSAQKNPTAFYLCASSMGTGPTEAFFGQGTRLTVV.

This clonotype was detected ten times or more. V gene TRBV4-1 combines with J gene TRBJ2-7, with D maybe TRBD1 (6 bases). Germline assignment: CDR1 MGHRA and CDR2 YSYEKL. Trimming removed 1 base at V and 0 bases at J, with 13 bases between. This CDR3 is 16 amino acids long. The CDR3 loop is CASSQAAGALSYEQYF. As DNA, the CDR3 is TGCGCCAGCAGCCAAGCAGCAGGGGCCCTCTCCTACGAGCAGTACTTC.

V gene TRBV27 combines with J gene TRBJ2-7; 7 nucleotides align to TRBD1. The CDR3 has 13 amino acids. Germline CDR1 is MNHEY and CDR2 is SMNVEV (reference sequence). J was trimmed by 4 bases and V by 7 bases; bases with no gene match: 7. CDR3 sequence: CASMGQLTYEQYF. The CDR3, as DNA: TGTGCCAGCATGGGACAGCTAACTTACGAGCAGTACTTC.

The V gene is TRBV12-3 or TRBV12-4, the J gene TRBJ2-2; 12 bases are shared with TRBD1. This CDR3 region has 18 residues. The ends lost 3 bases at V and 0 bases at J; junction bases unmatched: 5. CDR3 nucleotides: TGTGCCAGCAGTTTCGGGACAGGGGGCGCGGCGAACACCGGGGAGCTGTTTTTT. Its translation is CASSFGTGGAANTGELFF.

V gene TRBV7-2 combines with J gene TRBJ2-5; 7 nucleotides match TRBD1. V lost 2 bases and J lost 7; bases outside the gene matches: 22. Germline V gives CDR1 SGHTA, CDR2 FQGNSA. The CDR3 loop spans 19 amino acids. CDR3 sequence reads: CASSLPLHRDSQGMGTQYF. The DNA of the CDR3 is TGTGCCAGCAGCTTACCACTCCATCGGGACAGCCAAGGGATGGGGACCCAGTACTTC.

This chain connects TRBV20-1 to TRBJ2-1, with D perhaps TRBD2 (7 bases). The V end lost 1 base, the J end lost 6 bases, and 31 bases lay between the germline ends. CDR1 and CDR2 from the germline V gene are DFQATT and SNEGSKA (reference sequence). The CDR3 is 20 amino acids. The CDR3 loop reads CSARGGRGGRATPGTNEQFF. The CDR3 DNA sequence: TGCAGTGCTAGAGGGGGGCGAGGAGGGAGGGCCACTCCGGGGACCAATGAGCAGTTCTTC.

This clonotype has at least ten counts. The chain employs TRBV27 and TRBJ2-7; the D gene is possibly TRBD1 (5 bases). The V and J ends lost 2 bases and 2 bases respectively, with 10 bases between them. CDR3 length: 14 amino acids. Germline V gene sequence: CDR1 MNHEY, CDR2 SMNVEV (reference sequence). The CDR3 sequence: CASSLLSGPYEQYF. The CDR3 DNA reads TGTGCCAGCAGTTTACTGTCAGGGCCCTACGAGCAGTACTTC.

The CDR3: CASSFLASAQTTDTQYF. The CDR3 DNA reads TGTGCCAGCAGTTTCCTGGCTAGCGCCCAGACTACAGATACGCAGTATTTT. The gene calls are TRBV27 and TRBJ2-3; the D gene is possibly TRBD2 (6 bases). Germline V gene data show CDR1 as MNHEY and CDR2 as SMNVEV (reference sequence). The V end was cut by 3 bases, the J end by 3 bases, with 19 bases between. The CDR3 extends over 17 amino acids.

This clonotype was counted between two and nine times. CDR3 in DNA: TGCGCCAGCAGCATACGGACTAGCGGCCAAGAGACCCAGTACTTC. Residues: CASSIRTSGQETQYF. V gene TRBV5-1 combines with J gene TRBJ2-5; 10 nucleotides agree with TRBD2. Germline CDR1 SGHRS, CDR2 YFSETQ. V gave up 4 bases and J gave up 1 base; unmatched junction bases: 4. This CDR3 region has 15 residues.

This clonotype was recorded a few times. V gene TRBV20-1 combines with J gene TRBJ2-1, with D unclear. Germline V CDR1 and CDR2: DFQATT, SNEGSKA (reference sequence). The CDR3 consists of 15 residues. The ends were cut back, 0 bases at V and 0 bases at J, with 9 bases in the middle. The CDR3: CSARDPGPSYNEQFF. In DNA, the CDR3 is TGCAGTGCTAGAGATCCTGGACCCTCCTACAATGAGCAGTTCTTC.